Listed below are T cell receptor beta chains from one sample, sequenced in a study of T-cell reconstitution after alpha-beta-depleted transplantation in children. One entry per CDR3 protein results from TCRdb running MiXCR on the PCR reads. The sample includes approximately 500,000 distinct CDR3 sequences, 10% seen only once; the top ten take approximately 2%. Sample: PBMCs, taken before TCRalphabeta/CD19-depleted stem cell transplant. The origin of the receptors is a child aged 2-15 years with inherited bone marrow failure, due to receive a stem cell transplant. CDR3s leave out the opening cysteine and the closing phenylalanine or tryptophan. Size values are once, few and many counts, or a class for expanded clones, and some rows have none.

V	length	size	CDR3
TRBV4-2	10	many	ASGAGATEAF
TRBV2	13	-	ASSPHSLPGYEQY
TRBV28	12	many	ASSLFSSSEKLF
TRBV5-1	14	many	ASSPREGSGSYEQY
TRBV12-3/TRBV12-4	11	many	ASSFLIRNEQF
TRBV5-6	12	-	ASSHGPVSDTQY
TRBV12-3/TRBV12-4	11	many	ASSTSTGYGYT
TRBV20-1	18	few	SARDPTDLAWDLEEETQY
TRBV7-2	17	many	ASSLASLAGGPRTGELF
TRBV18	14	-	ASSPGGRAPQETQY
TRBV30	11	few	AWRIGGNNEQF
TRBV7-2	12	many	ASSWDRGTGELF
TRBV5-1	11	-	GSSWTGGDGYT
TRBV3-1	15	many	ASSHLTSGGPTYEQY
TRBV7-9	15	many	ASSWTSGERNTGELF
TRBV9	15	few	ASSAPGQGTMNTEAF
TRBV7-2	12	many	ASSLYGNTGELF
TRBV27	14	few	ASSSSNRGLGEKLF
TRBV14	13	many	ASSPGPGLNTEAF
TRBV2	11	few	ASMGTVNEKLF
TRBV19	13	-	ASSRGPISPDEQF
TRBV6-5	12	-	ASSWAENTGELF
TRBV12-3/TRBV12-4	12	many	ASSFGRRTDTQY
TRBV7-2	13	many	ASSRSAARTYEQY
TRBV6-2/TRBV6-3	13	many	ASSYRGTSGNEQF
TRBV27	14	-	ASSHLWDPGSDEQF
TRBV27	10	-	ATLSPPGELF
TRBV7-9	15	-	ASSWVGYKPNTGELF